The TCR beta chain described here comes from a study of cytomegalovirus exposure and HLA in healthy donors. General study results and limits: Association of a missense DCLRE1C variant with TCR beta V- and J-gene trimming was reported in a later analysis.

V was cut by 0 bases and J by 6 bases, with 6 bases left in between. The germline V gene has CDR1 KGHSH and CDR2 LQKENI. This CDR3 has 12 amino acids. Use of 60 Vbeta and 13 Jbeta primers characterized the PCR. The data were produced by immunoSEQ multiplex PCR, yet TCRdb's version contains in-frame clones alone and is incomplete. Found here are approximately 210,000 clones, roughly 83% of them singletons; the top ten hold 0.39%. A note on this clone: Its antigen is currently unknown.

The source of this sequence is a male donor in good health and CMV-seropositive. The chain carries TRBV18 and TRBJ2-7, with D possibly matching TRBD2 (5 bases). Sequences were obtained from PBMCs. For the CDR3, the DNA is TGTGCCAGCTCACCACCGGCGGGCGAGCAGTACTTC. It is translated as CASSPPAGEQYF. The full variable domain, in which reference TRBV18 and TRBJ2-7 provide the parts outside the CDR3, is NAGVMQNPRHLVRRRGQEARLRCSPMKGHSHVYWYRQLPEEGLKFMVYLQKENIIDESGMPKERFSAEFPKEGPSILRIQQVVRGDSAAYFCASSPPAGEQYFGPGTRLTVT.